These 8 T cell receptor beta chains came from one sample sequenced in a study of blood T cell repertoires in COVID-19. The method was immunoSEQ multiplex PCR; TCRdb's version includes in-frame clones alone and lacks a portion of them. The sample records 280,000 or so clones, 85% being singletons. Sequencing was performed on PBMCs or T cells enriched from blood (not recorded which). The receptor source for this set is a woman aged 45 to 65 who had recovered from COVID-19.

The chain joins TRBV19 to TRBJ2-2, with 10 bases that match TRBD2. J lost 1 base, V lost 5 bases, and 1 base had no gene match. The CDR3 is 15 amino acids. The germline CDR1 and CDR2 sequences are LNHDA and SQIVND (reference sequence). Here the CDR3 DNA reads TGTGCCAGTAGTCGACTAGCGGGGAACACCGGGGAGCTGTTTTTT. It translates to CASSRLAGNTGELFF.

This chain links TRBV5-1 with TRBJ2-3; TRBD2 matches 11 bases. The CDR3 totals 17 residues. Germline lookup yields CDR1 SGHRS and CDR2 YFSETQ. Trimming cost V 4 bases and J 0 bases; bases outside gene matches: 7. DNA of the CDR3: TGCGCCAGCAGCCCGTTCTTAGCGGGAGGGAGCACAGATACGCAGTATTTT. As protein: CASSPFLAGGSTDTQYF.

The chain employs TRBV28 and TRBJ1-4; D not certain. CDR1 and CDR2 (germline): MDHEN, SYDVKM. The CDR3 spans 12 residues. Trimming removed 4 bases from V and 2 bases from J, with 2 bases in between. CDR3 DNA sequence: TGTGCCAGCAGTTCGACTAATGAAAAACTGTTTTTT. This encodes CASSSTNEKLFF.

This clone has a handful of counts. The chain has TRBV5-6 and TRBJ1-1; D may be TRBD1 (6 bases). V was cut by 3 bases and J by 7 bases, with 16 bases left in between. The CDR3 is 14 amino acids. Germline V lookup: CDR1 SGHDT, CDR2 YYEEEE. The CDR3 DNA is TGTGCCAGCAGCTCTATGACAGGCGTAATTGAAGCTTTCTTT. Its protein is CASSSMTGVIEAFF.

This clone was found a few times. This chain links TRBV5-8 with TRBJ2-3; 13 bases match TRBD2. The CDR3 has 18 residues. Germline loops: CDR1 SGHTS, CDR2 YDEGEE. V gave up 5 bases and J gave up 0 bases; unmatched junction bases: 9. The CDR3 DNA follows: TGTGCCAGCAGTTCTACGGGACTAGCGGGGTCTAGCACAGATACGCAGTATTTT. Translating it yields CASSSTGLAGSSTDTQYF.

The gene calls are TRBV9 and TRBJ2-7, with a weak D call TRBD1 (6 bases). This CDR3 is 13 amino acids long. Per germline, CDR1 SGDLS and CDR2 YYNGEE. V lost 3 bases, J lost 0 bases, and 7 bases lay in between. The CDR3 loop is CASSGDISYEQYF. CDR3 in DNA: TGTGCCAGCAGCGGGGACATCTCCTACGAGCAGTACTTC.

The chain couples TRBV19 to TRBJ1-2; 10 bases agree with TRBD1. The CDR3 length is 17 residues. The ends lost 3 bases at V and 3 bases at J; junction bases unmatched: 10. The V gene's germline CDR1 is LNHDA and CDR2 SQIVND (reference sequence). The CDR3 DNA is TGTGCCAGTAGTATTCTCCCGGGACAGGGGTTCGACTATGGCTACACCTTC. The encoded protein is CASSILPGQGFDYGYTF.

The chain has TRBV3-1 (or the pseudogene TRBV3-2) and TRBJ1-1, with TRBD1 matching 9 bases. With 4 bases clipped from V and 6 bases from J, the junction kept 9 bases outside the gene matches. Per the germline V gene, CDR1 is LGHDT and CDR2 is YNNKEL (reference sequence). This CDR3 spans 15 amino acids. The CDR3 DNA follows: TGTGCCAGCAGCCGATTAGGACAGGGGATATCTGAAGCTTTCTTT. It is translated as CASSRLGQGISEAFF.